Listed below are T cell receptor beta chains from one sample, sequenced in a study of T-cell reconstitution after alpha-beta-depleted transplantation in children. TCRdb analysed the PCR reads with MiXCR anew, one entry per CDR3 protein. The sample holds approximately 300,000 distinct CDR3 sequences, about 9.5% seen once. Specimen: PBMCs, collected before TCRalphabeta/CD19-depleted stem cell transplant. These receptors all come from a boy in the first two years of life with acute myeloid leukemia, due to receive a stem cell transplant. Each CDR3 is given with its conserved first and last residue. Each record gives: V gene, J gene, CDR3 protein.

v_call: TRBV10-2
j_call: TRBJ2-7
cdr3_aa: CASSESNFYEQYF

v_call: TRBV7-3
j_call: TRBJ2-6
cdr3_aa: CASSLHSMSSGANVLTF

v_call: TRBV3-1
j_call: TRBJ1-2
cdr3_aa: CASSQGLGYGYTF

v_call: TRBV12-3/TRBV12-4
j_call: TRBJ1-3
cdr3_aa: CASSFNGATSGNTIYF

v_call: TRBV19
j_call: TRBJ2-7
cdr3_aa: CASSISRGDGEQYF

v_call: TRBV7-3
j_call: TRBJ2-7
cdr3_aa: CASSFGRTGIYEQYF

v_call: TRBV5-1
j_call: TRBJ2-6
cdr3_aa: CASSAGYTGANVLTF

v_call: TRBV9
j_call: TRBJ2-1
cdr3_aa: CASSVRLANNEQFF

v_call: TRBV6-2/TRBV6-3
j_call: TRBJ2-1
cdr3_aa: CASVGWGHNEQFF

v_call: TRBV28
j_call: TRBJ1-2
cdr3_aa: CASSLWAGNGYTF

v_call: TRBV6-5
j_call: TRBJ2-2
cdr3_aa: CASSYTTGYNTGELFF

v_call: TRBV9
j_call: TRBJ2-6
cdr3_aa: CASSVDEAAVSTGANVLTF

v_call: TRBV24-1
j_call: TRBJ2-7
cdr3_aa: CATRLGTHSYEQYF

v_call: TRBV11-2
j_call: TRBJ2-7
cdr3_aa: CASSLRGTGSYEQYF

v_call: TRBV12-3/TRBV12-4
j_call: TRBJ2-3
cdr3_aa: CASSRLLAGGSTDTQYF

v_call: TRBV6-5
j_call: TRBJ2-7
cdr3_aa: CASSNTPYEQYF

v_call: TRBV12-3/TRBV12-4
j_call: TRBJ1-5
cdr3_aa: CASSFRWGTDQPQHF

v_call: TRBV27
j_call: TRBJ1-2
cdr3_aa: CASSVDRGFNGYTF

v_call: TRBV6-1
j_call: TRBJ2-7
cdr3_aa: CASSEAIGQGYEQYF

v_call: TRBV5-1
j_call: TRBJ1-2
cdr3_aa: CASSLRTGGDYGYTF

v_call: TRBV20-1
j_call: TRBJ1-5
cdr3_aa: CSAREVRGGPQHF

v_call: TRBV5-1
j_call: TRBJ2-3
cdr3_aa: CASSLQGAKDTQYF

v_call: TRBV4-3
j_call: TRBJ1-3
cdr3_aa: CASSQVIAGGSGNTIYF

v_call: TRBV3-1
j_call: TRBJ1-1
cdr3_aa: CASSLNRDEAFF

v_call: TRBV3-1
j_call: TRBJ2-7
cdr3_aa: CASSQALAGGSYEQYF

v_call: TRBV28
j_call: TRBJ2-3
cdr3_aa: CASSFKASGDTDTQYF

v_call: TRBV12-3/TRBV12-4
j_call: TRBJ2-7
cdr3_aa: CASSFNGARDEQYF

v_call: TRBV5-1
j_call: TRBJ1-3
cdr3_aa: CASSLGQGRGNTIYF

v_call: TRBV12-3/TRBV12-4
j_call: TRBJ2-7
cdr3_aa: CASSPPSNYEQYF

v_call: TRBV7-8
j_call: TRBJ2-5
cdr3_aa: CASSLVTSTSGGEETQYF

v_call: TRBV2
j_call: TRBJ2-1
cdr3_aa: CASSRQAALHEQFF

v_call: TRBV19
j_call: TRBJ1-5
cdr3_aa: CASSRGTGGNQPQHF

v_call: TRBV9
j_call: TRBJ1-1
cdr3_aa: CASSVQGASTEAFF

v_call: TRBV10-3
j_call: TRBJ1-2
cdr3_aa: CAILPRGYTF

v_call: TRBV7-3
j_call: TRBJ2-2
cdr3_aa: CASRSGSTGELFF

v_call: TRBV7-3
j_call: TRBJ2-3
cdr3_aa: CASSPMVTDTQYF